This T cell receptor (beta chain) was recorded in a study of shared clonotypes between healthy human individuals. The germline V and J ends were trimmed by 6 bases and 0 bases, with 13 bases remaining between them. The CDR3 has 15 amino acids. Germline V gene lookup returns CDR1 MNHNY and CDR2 SVGAGI (reference sequence). Sequencing was performed with immunoSEQ multiplex PCR; in TCRdb, only in-frame clones are kept and a portion is missing. The sample shows millions of clones, roughly 95% of them seen only once. Input material: naive CD4+ T cells sorted from blood. Indicated subset: CD45RA+ positively selected. The sequence was obtained from a man aged 18 to 29 in good health. The gene calls are TRBV6-6 and TRBJ2-3; D is unresolved. The CDR3 here is CASRSAGTSTDTQYF. The CDR3 nucleotides read TGTGCCAGCAGGTCAGCAGGTACTAGCACAGATACGCAGTATTTT.